This T cell receptor (beta chain) was recorded in a study of T-cell memory formation after mild COVID-19. Study as a whole: There were largely donor-specific TCR clusters. Study conclusions and caveats: Clones which contracted sat mainly in CM and EM if CD4+, and in EMRA if CD8+.

TCRdb reanalysed the 5' RACE reads using MiXCR and keeps one entry per CDR3 protein. The sample carries some 130,000 distinct CDR3 sequences, 25% recorded once. Germline values: CDR1 DFQATT, CDR2 SNEGSKA (reference sequence). The CDR3 is 15 residues long. Trimming took off 0 bases at V and 4 bases at J, with 16 bases between the two ends. Notes on this clonotype: The antigen is not known.

Source material: PBMCs or a T cell subset sorted from them (not recorded which). The chain combines TRBV20-1 with TRBJ2-7, with D tentatively TRBD1 or TRBD2 (5 bases each). The clonotype originates from an adult woman who had mild COVID-19 (a few samples of this study predate the infection). Cell type and time point are not known. The CDR3 protein is CSARDTGTTIYEQYF. The CDR3 coding sequence is TGCAGTGCTAGAGATACCGGGACCACTATATACGAGCAGTACTTC.